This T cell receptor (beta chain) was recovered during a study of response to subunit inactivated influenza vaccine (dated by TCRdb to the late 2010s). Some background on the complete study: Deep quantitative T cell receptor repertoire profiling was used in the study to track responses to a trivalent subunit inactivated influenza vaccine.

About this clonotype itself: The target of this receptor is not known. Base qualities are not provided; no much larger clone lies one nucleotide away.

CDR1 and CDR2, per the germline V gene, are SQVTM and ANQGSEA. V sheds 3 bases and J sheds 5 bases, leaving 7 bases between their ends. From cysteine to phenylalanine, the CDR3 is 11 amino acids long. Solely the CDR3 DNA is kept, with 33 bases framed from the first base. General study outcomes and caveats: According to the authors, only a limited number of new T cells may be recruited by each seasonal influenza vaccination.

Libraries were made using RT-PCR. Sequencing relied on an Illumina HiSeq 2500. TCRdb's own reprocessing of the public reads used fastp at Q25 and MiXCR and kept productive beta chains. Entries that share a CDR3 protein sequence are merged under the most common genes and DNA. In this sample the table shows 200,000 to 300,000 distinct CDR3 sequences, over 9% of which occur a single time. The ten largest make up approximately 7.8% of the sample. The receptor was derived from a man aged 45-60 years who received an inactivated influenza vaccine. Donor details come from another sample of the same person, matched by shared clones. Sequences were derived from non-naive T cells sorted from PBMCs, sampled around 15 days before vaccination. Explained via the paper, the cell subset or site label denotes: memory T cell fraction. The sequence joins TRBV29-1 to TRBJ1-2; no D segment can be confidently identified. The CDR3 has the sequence CSVEDRYGYTF. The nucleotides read TGCAGCGTTGAGGACCGATATGGCTACACCTTC.